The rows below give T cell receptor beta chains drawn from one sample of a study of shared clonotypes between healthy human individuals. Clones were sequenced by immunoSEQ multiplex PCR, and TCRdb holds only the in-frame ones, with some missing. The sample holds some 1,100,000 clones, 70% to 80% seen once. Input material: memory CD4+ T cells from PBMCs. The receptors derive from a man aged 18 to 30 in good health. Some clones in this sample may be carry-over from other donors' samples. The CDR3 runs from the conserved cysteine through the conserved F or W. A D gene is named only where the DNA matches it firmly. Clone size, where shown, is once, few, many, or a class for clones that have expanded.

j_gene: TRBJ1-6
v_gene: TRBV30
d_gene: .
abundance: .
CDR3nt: TGTGCCTGGAAGTTGACAGGCCTTTCGGCCCTCCACTTT
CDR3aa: CAWKLTGLSALHF

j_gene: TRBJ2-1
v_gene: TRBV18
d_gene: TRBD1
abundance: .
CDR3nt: TGTGCCAGCTCACGGGACAGGGGCGCCTACAATGAGCAGTTCTTC
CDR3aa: CASSRDRGAYNEQFF

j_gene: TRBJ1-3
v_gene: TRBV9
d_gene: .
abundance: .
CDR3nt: TGTGCCAGCAGCGTAAGGGGAAGTAAATCTGGAAACACCATATATTTT
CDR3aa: CASSVRGSKSGNTIYF

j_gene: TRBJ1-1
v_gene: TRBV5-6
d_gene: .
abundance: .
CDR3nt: TGTGCCAGCAGCTCCACATCTACAGGCACTGAAGCTTTCTTT
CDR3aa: CASSSTSTGTEAFF

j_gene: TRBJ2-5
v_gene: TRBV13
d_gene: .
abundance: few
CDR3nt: TGTGCCAGCAGCTTAGATAGGGGCGGGACCCAGTACTTC
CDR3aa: CASSLDRGGTQYF

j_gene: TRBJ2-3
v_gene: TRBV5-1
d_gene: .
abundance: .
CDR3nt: TGCGCCAGCAGCTTGGGGCGGGGACTCACAGATACGCAGTATTTT
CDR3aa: CASSLGRGLTDTQYF

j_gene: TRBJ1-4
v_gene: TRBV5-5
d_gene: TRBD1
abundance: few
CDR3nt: TGTGCCAGCAGCATCCTCACAGGGGAAAGACTGTTTTTT
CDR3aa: CASSILTGERLFF

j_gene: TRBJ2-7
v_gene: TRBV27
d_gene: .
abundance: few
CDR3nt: TGTGCCAGCAGTTTTCTGTCCGGGTCCTACGAGCAGTACTTC
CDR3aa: CASSFLSGSYEQYF

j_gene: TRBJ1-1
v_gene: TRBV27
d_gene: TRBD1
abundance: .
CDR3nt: TGTGCCAGCAGTCCAGGGACAGGGATGAACACTGAAGCTTTCTTT
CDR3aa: CASSPGTGMNTEAFF

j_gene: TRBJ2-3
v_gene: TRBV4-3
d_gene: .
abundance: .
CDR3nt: TGCGCCAGCAGCCAAGAGAGGGCCACAGATACGCAGTATTTT
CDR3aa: CASSQERATDTQYF

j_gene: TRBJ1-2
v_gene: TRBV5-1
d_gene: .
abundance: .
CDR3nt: TGCGCCAGCAGCTCGGACAGCAACGATGGCTACACCTTC
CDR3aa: CASSSDSNDGYTF

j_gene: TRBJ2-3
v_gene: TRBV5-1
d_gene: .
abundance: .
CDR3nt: TGCGCCAGCAGCGCGAGCCCCGGGACAGATACGCAGTATTTT
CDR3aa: CASSASPGTDTQYF

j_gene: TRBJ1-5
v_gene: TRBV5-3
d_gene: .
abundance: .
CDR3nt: TGTGCCAGAAGCTTGGTGGGCAATCAGCCCCAGCATTTT
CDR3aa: CARSLVGNQPQHF

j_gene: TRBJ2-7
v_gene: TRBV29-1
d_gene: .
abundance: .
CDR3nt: TGCAGCGTTGCAAGTTCCGTCACTTCCTACGAGCAGTACTTC
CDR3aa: CSVASSVTSYEQYF

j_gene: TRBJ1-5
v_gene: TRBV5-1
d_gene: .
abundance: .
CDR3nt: TGCGCCAGCAGCCCAGGCCCTGGCGGCAATCAGCCCCAGCATTTT
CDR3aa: CASSPGPGGNQPQHF

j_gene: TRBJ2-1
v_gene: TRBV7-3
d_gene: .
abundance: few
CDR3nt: TGTGCCAGCAGCCGTGGGGCCTACAATGAGCAGTTCTTC
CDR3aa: CASSRGAYNEQFF

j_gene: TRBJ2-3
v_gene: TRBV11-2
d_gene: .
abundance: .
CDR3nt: TGTGCCAGCAGCCCGAGGGAATTCGGGACGCAGTATTTT
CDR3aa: CASSPREFGTQYF

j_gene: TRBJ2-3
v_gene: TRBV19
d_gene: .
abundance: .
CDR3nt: TGTGCCAGTAGTACGCCCACTCTCCCGTTTCTATTCGCAGATACGCAGTATTTT
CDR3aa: CASSTPTLPFLFADTQYF

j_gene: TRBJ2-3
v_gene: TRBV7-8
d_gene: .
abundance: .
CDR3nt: TGTGCCAGCAGCTTAGGATCCTCGTACACAGATACGCAGTATTTT
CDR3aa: CASSLGSSYTDTQYF

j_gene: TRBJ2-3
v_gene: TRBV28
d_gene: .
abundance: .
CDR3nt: TGTGCCAGCAATAAGGGGGGAAGGGGGGATACGCAGTATTTT
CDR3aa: CASNKGGRGDTQYF

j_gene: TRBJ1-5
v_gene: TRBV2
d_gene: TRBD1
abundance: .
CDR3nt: TGTGCCAGCAGTGAAGGGGCACAGGGGCAGGGACAGCCCCAGCATTTT
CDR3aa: CASSEGAQGQGQPQHF

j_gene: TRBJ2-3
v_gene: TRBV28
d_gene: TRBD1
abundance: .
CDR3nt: TGTGCCAGCAGTGAGGGACAGGGAGTAGATACGCAGTATTTT
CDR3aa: CASSEGQGVDTQYF

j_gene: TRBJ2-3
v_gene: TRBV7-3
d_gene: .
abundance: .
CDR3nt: TGTGCCAGCAGCTTAACGCCCGTCGATACGCAGTATTTT
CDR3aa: CASSLTPVDTQYF

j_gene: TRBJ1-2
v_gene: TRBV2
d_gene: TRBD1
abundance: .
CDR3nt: TGTGCCAGTACCCGGGACAGCCCTTATGGCTACACCTTC
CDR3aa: CASTRDSPYGYTF

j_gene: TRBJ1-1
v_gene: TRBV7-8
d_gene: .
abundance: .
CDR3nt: TGTGCCAGCAGTGGAAGCGAGAGGGGCAGACTAAACACTGAAGCTTTCTTT
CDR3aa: CASSGSERGRLNTEAFF

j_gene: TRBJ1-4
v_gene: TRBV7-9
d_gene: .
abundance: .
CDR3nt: TGTGCCAGCAGCTTAGGTGGTGCGGGGCCGGGTTATGAAAAACTGTTTTTT
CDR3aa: CASSLGGAGPGYEKLFF

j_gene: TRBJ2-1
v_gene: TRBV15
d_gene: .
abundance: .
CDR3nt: TGTGCCACCAGCAGAGATCTAGCGACCAACAATGAGCAGTTCTTC
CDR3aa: CATSRDLATNNEQFF

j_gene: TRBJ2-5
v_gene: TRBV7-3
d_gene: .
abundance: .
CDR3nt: TGTGCCAGCAGCTTAATGGGTAGAGAGACCCAGTACTTC
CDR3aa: CASSLMGRETQYF

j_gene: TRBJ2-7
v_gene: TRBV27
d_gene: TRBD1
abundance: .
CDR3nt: TGTGCCAGCAGCCGGCACCCCCGGGACAGTACCTACGAGCAGTACTTC
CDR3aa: CASSRHPRDSTYEQYF

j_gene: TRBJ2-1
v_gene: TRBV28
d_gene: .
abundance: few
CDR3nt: TGTGCCAGCAGTCAGGGACTAGGGGGCGACAATGAGCAGTTCTTC
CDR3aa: CASSQGLGGDNEQFF

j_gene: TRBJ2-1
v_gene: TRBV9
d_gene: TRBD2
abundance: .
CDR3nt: TGTGCCAGCAGCTCCCGACTAGCGGGAGGGCCTGGCAATGAGCAGTTCTTC
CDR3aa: CASSSRLAGGPGNEQFF

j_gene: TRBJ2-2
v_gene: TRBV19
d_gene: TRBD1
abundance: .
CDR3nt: TGTGCCAGTAGCGGGACAGTTATTCGGAACACCGGGGAGCTGTTTTTT
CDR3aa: CASSGTVIRNTGELFF

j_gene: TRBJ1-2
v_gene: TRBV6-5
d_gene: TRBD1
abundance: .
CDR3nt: TGTGCCAGCAGAAACATGGGGACAGGGGTCGGCTACACCTTC
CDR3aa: CASRNMGTGVGYTF

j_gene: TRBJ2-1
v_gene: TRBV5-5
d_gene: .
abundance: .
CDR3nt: TGTGCCAGCAGCAGGGACATCTACAATGAGCAGTTCTTC
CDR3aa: CASSRDIYNEQFF

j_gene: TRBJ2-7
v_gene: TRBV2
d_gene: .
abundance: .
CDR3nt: TGTGCCAGCAGTGGAGGGGGTCACGAGCAGTACTTC
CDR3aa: CASSGGGHEQYF

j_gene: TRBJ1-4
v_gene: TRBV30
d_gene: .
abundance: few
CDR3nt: TGTGCCTGGAGTGGTACCCCCTATGAAAAACTGTTTTTT
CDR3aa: CAWSGTPYEKLFF

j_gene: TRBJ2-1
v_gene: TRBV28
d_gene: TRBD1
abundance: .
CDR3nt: TGTGCCAGCAGTTCACCTGGACAGGGGGCAAGTGAGCAGTTCTTC
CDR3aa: CASSSPGQGASEQFF

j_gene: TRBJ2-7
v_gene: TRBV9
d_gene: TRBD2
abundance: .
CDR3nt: TGTGCCAGCAGCGAGAGACGAGCGGGAGGGCCCCGTTACGAGCAGTACTTC
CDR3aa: CASSERRAGGPRYEQYF

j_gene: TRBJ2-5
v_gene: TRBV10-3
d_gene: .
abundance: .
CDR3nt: TGTGCCATCAGCGCTCGTTCACAGGACCAAGAGACCCAGTACTTC
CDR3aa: CAISARSQDQETQYF

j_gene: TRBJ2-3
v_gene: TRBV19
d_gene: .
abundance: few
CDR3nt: TGTGCCAGTAGTCCTTTACGCTACACAGATACGCAGTATTTT
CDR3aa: CASSPLRYTDTQYF

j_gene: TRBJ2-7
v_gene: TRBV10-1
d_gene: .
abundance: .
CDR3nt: TGCGCCCCCGCGGGGGAGCAGTACTTC
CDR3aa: CAPAGEQYF

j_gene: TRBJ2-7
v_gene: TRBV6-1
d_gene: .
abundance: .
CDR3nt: TGTGCCAGCAGTGTGACAGTCTACGAGCAGTACTTC
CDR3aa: CASSVTVYEQYF

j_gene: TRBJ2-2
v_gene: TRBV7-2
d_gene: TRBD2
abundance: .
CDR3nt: TGTGCCAGCAGCTTAGATAGCGGGAGGGGCACCGGGGAGCTGTTTTTT
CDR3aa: CASSLDSGRGTGELFF

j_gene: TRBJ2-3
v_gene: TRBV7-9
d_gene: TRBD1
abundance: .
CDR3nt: TGTGCCAGCACCTTAGACAGGGATACAGATACGCAGTATTTT
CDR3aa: CASTLDRDTDTQYF

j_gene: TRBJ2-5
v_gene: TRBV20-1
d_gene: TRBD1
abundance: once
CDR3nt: TGCAGTGCGTACACAGGGGGCCCCCAGTACTTC
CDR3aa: CSAYTGGPQYF